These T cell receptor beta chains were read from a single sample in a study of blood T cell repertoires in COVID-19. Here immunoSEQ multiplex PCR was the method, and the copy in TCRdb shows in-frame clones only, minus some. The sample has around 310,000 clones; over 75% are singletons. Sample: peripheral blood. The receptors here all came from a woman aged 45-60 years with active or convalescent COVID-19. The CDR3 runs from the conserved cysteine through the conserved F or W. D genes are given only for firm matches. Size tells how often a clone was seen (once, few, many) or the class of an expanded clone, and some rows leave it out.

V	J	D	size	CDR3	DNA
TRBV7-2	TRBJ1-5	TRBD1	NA	CASSFPGQGAGQPQHF	TGTGCCAGCAGCTTCCCGGGACAGGGGGCTGGTCAGCCCCAGCATTTT
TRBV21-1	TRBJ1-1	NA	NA	CASSDSTGVIPEAFF	TGTGCCAGCAGCGACTCGACAGGGGTAATTCCTGAAGCTTTCTTT
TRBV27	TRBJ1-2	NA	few	CASSLQGYGYTF	TGTGCCAGCAGTTTACAGGGATATGGCTACACCTTC
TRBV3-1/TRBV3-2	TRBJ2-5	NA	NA	CASRPTSSGQETQYF	TGTGCCAGCCGACCGACTAGTAGTGGGCAAGAGACCCAGTACTTC
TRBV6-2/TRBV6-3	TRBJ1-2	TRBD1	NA	CASSSRAAGGSGYTF	TGTGCCAGCAGTTCCCGGGCGGCAGGGGGCAGTGGCTACACCTTC
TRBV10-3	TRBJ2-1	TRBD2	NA	CAINPAGVGNEQFF	TGTGCCATCAATCCAGCGGGAGTAGGGAATGAGCAGTTCTTC
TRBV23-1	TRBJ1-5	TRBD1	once	CASSQSPGQGAGNQPQHF	TGCGCCAGCAGTCAATCACCCGGACAGGGGGCGGGCAATCAGCCCCAGCATTTT
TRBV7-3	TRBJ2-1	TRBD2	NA	CASSPRGALYNEQFF	TGTGCCAGCAGCCCGCGGGGGGCTCTCTACAATGAGCAGTTCTTC
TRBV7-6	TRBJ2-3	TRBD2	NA	CASSPGLAGPTDTQYF	TGTGCCAGCAGCCCTGGACTAGCGGGGCCCACAGATACGCAGTATTTT
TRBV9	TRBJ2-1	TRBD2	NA	CASSVASGERNEQFF	TGTGCCAGCAGCGTAGCTAGCGGGGAGCGCAATGAGCAGTTCTTC
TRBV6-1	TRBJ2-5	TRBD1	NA	CASSDGQGAFPQYF	TGTGCCAGCAGTGACGGACAGGGGGCTTTTCCCCAGTACTTC
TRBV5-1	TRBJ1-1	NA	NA	CASSFGGGNTEAFF	TGCGCCAGCAGCTTCGGGGGTGGGAACACTGAAGCTTTCTTT
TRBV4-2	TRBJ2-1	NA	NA	CASSQIWAGEQFF	TGTGCCAGCAGCCAGATCTGGGCAGGTGAGCAGTTCTTC
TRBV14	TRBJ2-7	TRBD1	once	CASSQERQGVDYEQYF	TGTGCCAGCAGCCAAGAGAGACAGGGGGTGGACTACGAGCAGTACTTC
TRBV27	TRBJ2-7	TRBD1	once	CASSFSGQTSYEQYF	TGTGCCAGCAGTTTTTCGGGACAGACATCCTACGAGCAGTACTTC
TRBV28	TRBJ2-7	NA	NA	CASSSQSYEQYF	TGTGCCAGCAGTTCCCAGTCCTACGAGCAGTACTTC
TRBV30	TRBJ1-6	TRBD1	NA	CAWTSSGTGNSPLHF	TGTGCCTGGACATCCTCCGGGACAGGGAATTCACCCCTCCACTTT
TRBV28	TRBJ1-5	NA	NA	CASTLLQGNQPQHF	TGTGCCAGCACTCTACTGCAGGGGAATCAGCCCCAGCATTTT
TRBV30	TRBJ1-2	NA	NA	CAWTGSNLYGYTF	TGTGCCTGGACAGGGTCTAACCTCTATGGCTACACCTTC
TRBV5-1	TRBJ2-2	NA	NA	CASSWARAPNTGELFF	TGCGCCAGCAGCTGGGCCAGGGCGCCGAACACCGGGGAGCTGTTTTTT
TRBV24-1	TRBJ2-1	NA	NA	CATSDSGGLSNEQFF	TGTGCCACCAGTGATTCTGGGGGACTCTCCAATGAGCAGTTCTTC
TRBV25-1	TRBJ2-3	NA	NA	CASSALTVPAADTQYF	TGTGCCAGCAGTGCATTGACCGTCCCAGCGGCAGATACGCAGTATTTT